The clone carrying this T cell receptor beta chain has a handful of counts. This record comes from a study of control samples from healthy donors and cancer patients. Germline values: CDR1 PRHDT, CDR2 FYEKMQ (reference sequence). Deletions cut 1 base from V and 7 bases from J, with 7 bases between. The CDR3 loop spans 12 amino acids. Profiling relied on immunoSEQ multiplex PCR, and the TCRdb table lists in-frame clones only, not all of them. The sample holds tens of thousands of clones; around 87% are singletons and the top ten take roughly 20%. The sequenced material came from blood. V is TRBV13 and J is TRBJ1-2; a weak D match, TRBD1 (6 bases). The receptor comes from a man aged 50 to 59 in good health. The DNA of the CDR3 is TGTGCCAGCAGCTTAGCGGGGGCTGGCTACACCTTC. Translated: CASSLAGAGYTF.